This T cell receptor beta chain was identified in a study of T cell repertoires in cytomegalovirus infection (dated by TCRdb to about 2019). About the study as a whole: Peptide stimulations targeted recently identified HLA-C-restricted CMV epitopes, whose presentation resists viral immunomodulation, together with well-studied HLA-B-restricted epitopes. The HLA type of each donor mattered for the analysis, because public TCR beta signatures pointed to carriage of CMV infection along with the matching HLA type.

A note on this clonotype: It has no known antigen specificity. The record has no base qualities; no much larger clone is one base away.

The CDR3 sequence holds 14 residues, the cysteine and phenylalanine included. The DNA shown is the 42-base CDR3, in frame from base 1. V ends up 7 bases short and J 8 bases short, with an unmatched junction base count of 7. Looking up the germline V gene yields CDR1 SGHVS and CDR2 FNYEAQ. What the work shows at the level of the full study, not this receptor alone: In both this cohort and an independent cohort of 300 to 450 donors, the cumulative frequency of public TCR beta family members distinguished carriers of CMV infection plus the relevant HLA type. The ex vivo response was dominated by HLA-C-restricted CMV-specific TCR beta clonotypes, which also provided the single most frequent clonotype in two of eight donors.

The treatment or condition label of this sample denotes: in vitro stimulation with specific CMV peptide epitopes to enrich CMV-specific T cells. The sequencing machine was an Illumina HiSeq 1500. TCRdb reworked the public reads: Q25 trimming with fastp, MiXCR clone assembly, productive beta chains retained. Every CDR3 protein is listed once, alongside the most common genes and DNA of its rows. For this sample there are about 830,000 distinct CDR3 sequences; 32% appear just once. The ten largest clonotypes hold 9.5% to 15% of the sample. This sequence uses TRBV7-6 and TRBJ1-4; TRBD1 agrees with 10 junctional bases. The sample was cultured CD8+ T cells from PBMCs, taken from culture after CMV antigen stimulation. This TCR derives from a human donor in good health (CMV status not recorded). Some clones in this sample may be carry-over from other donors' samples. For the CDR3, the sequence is CASNPGQGFEKLFF. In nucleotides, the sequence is TGTGCCAGCAACCCGGGACAGGGGTTCGAAAAACTGTTTTTT.